This TCR beta chain came from a study of T cell responses to AZD1222 COVID-19 vaccine. Study-level findings and limits: Vaccine-associated CD4 TCRs spanned spike, dominant at 160-218 and 743-854. It should be noted that donors were predominantly white British and more often female, and clonal diversity was possibly underestimated.

Germline CDR1 reads LGHDT; CDR2 reads YNNKEL (reference sequence). The CDR3 spans 13 residues. Deletions cut 6 bases from V and 6 bases from J, with 11 bases between. The protocol was immunoSEQ multiplex PCR, while the TCRdb copy is restricted to in-frame clones and leaves out a portion. The table has 150,000 to 200,000 clones, about nine tenths seen once; the top ten hold roughly 2%. The analysis combined second doses at about 4 or about 12 weeks. As concerns this clone: What it recognizes is unknown.

The rearrangement joins TRBV3-1 (or the pseudogene TRBV3-2) to TRBJ2-2; no clear D gene. This material consisted of peripheral blood, taken 28 days after the second AZD1222 dose. This TCR derives from an adult who received the AZD1222 COVID-19 vaccine. The CDR3 reads CASSQTTSGELFF. In DNA, the CDR3 is TGTGCCAGCAGTCAAACAACATCCGGGGAGCTGTTTTTT.